This passage covers 10 T cell receptor beta chains from one sample sequenced in a study of CD8 T cells in Susac syndrome. After extraction with the RNeasy kit, roughly 0.45 to 1 ug of the RNA was reverse transcribed using random hexamers. TCRdb used MiXCR to reprocess the immunoSEQ multiplex PCR reads, holding one entry per CDR3 protein. Here the sample spans roughly 200,000 distinct CDR3 sequences, around 95% being singletons. The sequenced sample was CD4+ T cells from PBMCs. Every receptor here comes from a human donor with multiple sclerosis.

CDR3 in amino acids: CASSSGTSGALAKNIQYF. The DNA for the CDR3 is TGTGCCAGCAGTTCCGGGACTAGCGGGGCCCTAGCCAAAAACATTCAGTACTTC. V usage is TRBV12-3 or TRBV12-4 and J usage is TRBJ2-4, with 13 bases matching TRBD2. The junction had 6 bases not matched to a gene; V was cut back by 4 bases and J by 0 bases. CDR3 size: 18 residues.

The chain joins TRBV9 to TRBJ2-2, with a tentative D call TRBD1 (6 bases). Germline V CDR1 and CDR2: SGDLS, YYNGEE. The CDR3 loop spans 16 amino acids. Trimming cost V 4 bases and J 3 bases, with 16 bases left between them. CDR3 sequence reads: CASSPIRGIYTGELFF. In DNA, the CDR3 is TGTGCCAGCAGCCCCATAAGGGGGATATACACCGGGGAGCTGTTTTTT.

The genes are TRBV30 and TRBJ1-2; D ambiguous. CDR1 is GTSNPN, CDR2 SVGIG, per germline (reference sequence). Between the trimmed V and J ends, which lost 5 bases and 6 bases, there was a span of 16 bases. CDR3 length equals 13 residues. The CDR3 reads CAWGPSFHHGYTF. The DNA for the CDR3 is TGTGCCTGGGGACCGTCATTCCATCATGGCTACACCTTC.

DNA for the CDR3: TGCAGCGTTGAAACCTTAATCACTGAAGCTTTCTTT. Residues: CSVETLITEAFF. The rearrangement links TRBV29-1 to TRBJ1-1, with D unresolved. The germline V and J ends were trimmed by 2 bases and 4 bases, with 8 bases remaining between them. The germline gives CDR1 SQVTM, CDR2 ANQGSEA. The CDR3 spans 12 residues.

The chain is built from TRBV2 and TRBJ2-5, with 7 bases lining up with TRBD2. The ends lost 8 bases at V and 3 bases at J; junction bases unmatched: 9. The V gene's germline CDR1 is SNHLY and CDR2 FYNNEI. This CDR3 region has 14 residues. The CDR3 region has the DNA TGTGCCAGCTGTTGGGGAGGGGCGGAAGAGACCCAGTACTTC. It translates to CASCWGGAEETQYF.

This rearrangement joins TRBV29-1 to TRBJ2-7; D is unclear. The CDR3 covers 11 residues. V lost 1 base to trimming and J lost 3 bases, with 4 bases between them. CDR1 is SQVTM and CDR2 is ANQGSEA in the germline V gene. CDR3 DNA: TGCAGCGTTGAAGCCAGCTACGAGCAGTACTTC. Encoded protein: CSVEASYEQYF.

The V and J genes are TRBV29-1 and TRBJ1-2; 7 bases are a match to TRBD1. Trimming at V came to 4 bases and at J to 6 bases, leaving 11 bases not matched to a gene. CDR3 length: 14 residues. CDR1 and CDR2 from the germline V gene are SQVTM and ANQGSEA. The CDR3 loop is CSVGMRQGENGYTF. CDR3 nucleotides: TGCAGCGTTGGGATGAGACAGGGTGAAAATGGCTACACCTTC.

This clonotype was seen just once. V is TRBV30 and J is TRBJ2-2; TRBD2 might be the D (6 bases). V lost 2 bases to trimming and J lost 7 bases, with 11 bases between them. Germline V gene lookup returns CDR1 GTSNPN and CDR2 SVGIG (reference sequence). This CDR3 region has 13 residues. As DNA, the CDR3 is TGTGCCTGGAGTCGGACGGGACTCGGGGAGCTGTTTTTT. Protein: CAWSRTGLGELFF.

The chain is built from TRBV18 and TRBJ1-6, with a possible D match to TRBD1 (5 bases). The CDR3 spans 15 residues. The germline CDR1 and CDR2 sequences are KGHSH and LQKENI. V was shortened by 2 bases and J by 5 bases, with 10 bases between the two germline ends. This CDR3 is CASSPYDSHNSPLHF. The CDR3 DNA reads as TGTGCCAGCTCACCATATGACAGCCATAATTCACCCCTCCACTTT.

This clonotype came up once. J is TRBJ2-1 and V is TRBV20-1; 7 bases line up with TRBD2. The V gene's germline CDR1 is DFQATT and CDR2 SNEGSKA (reference sequence). The CDR3 has 15 residues. J gave up 5 bases and V 3 bases, and 10 bases lay outside the gene matches. The CDR3 DNA sequence: TGCAGTGCTAGTCCCCCGCCTAGCGGAAACAATGAGCAGTTCTTC. Translation: CSASPPPSGNNEQFF.